This note documents a single T cell receptor beta chain sequence. Its antigen is unidentified. The data were obtained in a study of regulatory T cells in long-lasting Graves disease. Study-wide findings and caveats: Limited samples may have lowered accuracy. There were preferences for TRBV28, TRBJ1-2 and TRBJ2-5 in persistent disease. New patients shared over 900 public clonotypes, and persistent patients shared more, with fewer than 3,500.

Time point indicated: persistent/refractory GD, antithyroid drugs over 5 years with positive TRAb. PBMC RNA was the source of the TCR library. EDTA tubes received approximately 9 milliliters of drawn peripheral blood. Combining iRepertoire HTBI primers with Arm-PCR of CDR3 regions, the authors built TCR beta libraries. TCRdb itself ran the multiplex PCR reads through MiXCR, one entry per CDR3 protein. The repertoire holds 500,000 to 700,000 distinct CDR3 sequences, about 32% seen once, with around 40% in the top ten. The CDR3 sequence is 11 residues long. Trimming removed 4 bases at V and 6 bases at J, with 7 bases between. Germline CDR1 reads SGHRS; CDR2 reads YFSETQ.

Sample: peripheral blood mononuclear cells (PBMCs), taken when the disease was refractory, from a patient treated with antithyroid drugs. This clonotype was sampled from a female donor with Graves disease. The chain joins TRBV5-1 to TRBJ1-1; D remains ambiguous. CDR3 sequence (DNA): TGCGCCAGCAGCCTGGAGTCTGAAGCTTTCTTT. Amino acid sequence: CASSLESEAFF.